Listed below are T cell receptor beta chains from one sample, sequenced in a study of OX40 agonist ivuxolimab in advanced cancers. This table comes from immunoSEQ multiplex PCR, and its TCRdb copy is limited to in-frame clones, with some not included. Counted here are around 76,000 clones, roughly 90% occurring once; the ten biggest clones make up 9% to 10%. This specimen was CD4+ or CD8+ T cells sorted from blood, taken in a trial of the OX40 agonist ivuxolimab. The receptors originated from an adult with an advanced solid tumor such as melanoma, head and neck, liver or kidney cancer. CDR3s include the opening cysteine and the closing phenylalanine or tryptophan. Each record gives: CDR3 protein, CDR3 DNA, D gene, J gene, V gene, clone size. D genes are given only for firm matches. Clone size appears in some rows only: once, few, many, or a class for an expanded clone.

CASSLEITTGGRNEQFF	TGCGCCAGCAGCTTGGAAATCACTACAGGGGGTAGGAATGAGCAGTTCTTC	TRBD1	TRBJ2-1	TRBV5-1	.
CASSLFPGGGKNIQYF	TGTGCCAGCAGCTTATTTCCGGGAGGAGGCAAAAACATTCAGTACTTC	TRBD2	TRBJ2-4	TRBV13	.
CASSAIRGGGHNEQFF	TGTGCCAGCAGTGCCATCCGCGGCGGGGGGCACAATGAGCAGTTCTTC	TRBD2	TRBJ2-1	TRBV6-4	.
CSVRDRGLGDTQYF	TGCAGCGTTCGGGACAGGGGTCTTGGAGATACGCAGTATTTT	TRBD1	TRBJ2-3	TRBV29-1	.
CASVFGAGQPQHF	TGTGCCAGCGTGTTTGGGGCTGGGCAGCCCCAGCATTTT	.	TRBJ1-5	TRBV6-1	few
CASSFWGQETQYF	TGCGCCAGCAGCTTCTGGGGGCAGGAGACCCAGTACTTC	.	TRBJ2-5	TRBV5-1	.
CAISETRQGNEKLFF	TGTGCCATCAGTGAGACGCGACAGGGTAATGAAAAACTGTTTTTT	TRBD1	TRBJ1-4	TRBV10-3	.
CASSDLQWGNMGTEAFF	TGTGCCAGCAGCGATTTGCAGTGGGGAAACATGGGCACTGAAGCTTTCTTT	.	TRBJ1-1	TRBV9	.
CASSFGWDADTQYF	TGTGCCAGCAGCTTCGGGTGGGACGCAGATACGCAGTATTTT	.	TRBJ2-3	TRBV7-2	.
CASSLTDSLRAPLHF	TGTGCCAGCAGCTTAACGGACAGTCTTCGGGCACCCCTCCACTTT	.	TRBJ1-6	TRBV7-3	few
CASSSFRQGMNTEAFF	TGTGCCAGCAGCTCCTTTAGACAGGGGATGAACACTGAAGCTTTCTTT	TRBD1	TRBJ1-1	TRBV11-2	.
CASSRDVNYEQYF	TGCGCCAGCAGCCGGGACGTCAACTACGAGCAGTACTTC	.	TRBJ2-7	TRBV5-1	.
CASSPGQSYEQYF	TGTGCCAGCTCACCCGGACAGAGCTACGAGCAGTACTTC	.	TRBJ2-7	TRBV18	.
CASHTIDRGRQPQHF	TGTGCCAGCCATACCATCGACAGGGGCCGGCAGCCCCAGCATTTT	TRBD1	TRBJ1-5	TRBV28	once
CASSLRLGTDTQYF	TGCGCCAGCAGCCTCCGACTGGGCACAGATACGCAGTATTTT	.	TRBJ2-3	TRBV4-1	once
CASSFQGAGNQPQHF	TGTGCCAGCAGCTTTCAGGGGGCGGGCAATCAGCCCCAGCATTTT	TRBD1	TRBJ1-5	TRBV5-4	.
CATQSPGRDTNEKLFF	TGTGCCACTCAATCCCCCGGGAGAGACACTAATGAAAAACTGTTTTTT	.	TRBJ1-4	TRBV15	.
CASSLERVVAGGAYNEQFF	TGTGCCAGCAGCTTGGAGCGCGTCGTAGCGGGAGGGGCCTACAATGAGCAGTTCTTC	TRBD2	TRBJ2-1	TRBV5-6	.
CAISDRGSVAYNEQFF	TGTGCCATCAGTGATCGGGGGAGTGTCGCCTACAATGAGCAGTTCTTC	.	TRBJ2-1	TRBV10-3	.
CASSETGQGATGNTIYF	TGTGCCAGCAGCGAGACTGGACAGGGGGCGACTGGAAACACCATATATTTT	TRBD1	TRBJ1-3	TRBV5-4	.
CSVEIAYEQYF	TGCAGCGTTGAAATCGCCTACGAGCAGTACTTC	.	TRBJ2-7	TRBV29-1	once
CASSPQTDTGYTF	TGTGCCAGCAGTCCCCAGACAGATACGGGCTACACCTTC	.	TRBJ1-2	TRBV2	few
CASSLIAGEAEKLFF	TGCGCCAGCAGCTTGATTGCTGGGGAGGCGGAAAAACTGTTTTTT	.	TRBJ1-4	TRBV5-1	.
CASSSHGGAYNEQFF	TGTGCCAGCAGTTCCCACGGGGGGGCCTACAATGAGCAGTTCTTC	TRBD2	TRBJ2-1	TRBV7-9	.